Each of the 2 T cell receptor beta chains below was sequenced from the same sample in a study of shared clonotypes between healthy human individuals. Measured with immunoSEQ multiplex PCR; TCRdb has only the in-frame clones, and not every one. Of some 500,000 clones in the sample, approximately 94% were seen once. The sample taken for sequencing was naive CD4+ T cells sorted from blood. Subset denoted: CD45RA+ positively selected. Receptor source: a woman aged 25 to 45 in good health.

The CDR3 DNA follows: TGCGCCAGCAGCTTGGGGGACACCTCGGCCACCGGGGAGCTGTTTTTT. Translation gives CASSLGDTSATGELFF. This chain connects TRBV5-1 to TRBJ2-2; D is possibly TRBD1 (6 bases). CDR1 SGHRS and CDR2 YFSETQ come from the germline V gene. The ends were cut back, 0 bases at V and 4 bases at J, with 13 bases in the middle. The CDR3 spans 16 residues.

The V call is TRBV5-1, the J call TRBJ1-1; D is possibly TRBD1 (5 bases). The V end lost 4 bases, the J end lost 1 base, and 14 bases lay between the germline ends. Germline loops: CDR1 SGHRS, CDR2 YFSETQ. This CDR3 has 15 amino acids. CDR3 sequence reads: CASSTGDQANTEAFF. In DNA form, the CDR3 reads TGCGCCAGCAGCACCGGGGACCAAGCGAACACTGAAGCTTTCTTT.